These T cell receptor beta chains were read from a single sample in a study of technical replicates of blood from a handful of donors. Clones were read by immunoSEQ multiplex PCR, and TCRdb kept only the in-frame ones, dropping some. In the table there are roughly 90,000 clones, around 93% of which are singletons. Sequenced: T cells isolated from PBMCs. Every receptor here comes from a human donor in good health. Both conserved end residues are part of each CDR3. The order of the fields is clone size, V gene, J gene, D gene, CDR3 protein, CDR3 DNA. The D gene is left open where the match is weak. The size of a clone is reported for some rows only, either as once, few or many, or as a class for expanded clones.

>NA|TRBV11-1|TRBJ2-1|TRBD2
CASSLGGGGFYNEQFF
TGTGCCAGCAGCCTTGGAGGCGGGGGGTTTTACAATGAGCAGTTCTTC
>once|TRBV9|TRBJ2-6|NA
CASSPQNPGANVLTF
TGTGCCAGCAGCCCACAAAATCCTGGGGCCAACGTCCTGACTTTC
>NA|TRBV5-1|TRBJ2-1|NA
CASSLNSHEQFF
TGCGCCAGCAGCTTGAATAGCCATGAGCAGTTCTTC
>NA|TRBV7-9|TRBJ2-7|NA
CASSLADRISYEQYF
TGTGCCAGCAGCTTAGCAGACAGGATTTCCTACGAGCAGTACTTC
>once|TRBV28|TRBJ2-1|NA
CASSLHVEQFF
TGTGCCAGCAGTTTACATGTGGAGCAGTTCTTC
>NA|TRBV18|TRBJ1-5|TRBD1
CASSDRDYQPQHF
TGTGCCAGCTCTGACAGGGATTATCAGCCCCAGCATTTT
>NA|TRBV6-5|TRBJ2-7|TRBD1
CASRTGGTYEQYF
TGTGCCAGCAGGACAGGGGGCACCTACGAGCAGTACTTC
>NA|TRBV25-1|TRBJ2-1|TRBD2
CASSPSGSYNEQFF
TGTGCCAGCAGTCCTAGCGGATCCTACAATGAGCAGTTCTTC
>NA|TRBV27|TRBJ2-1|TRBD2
CASSSMAGEVYNEQFF
TGTGCCAGCAGTTCCATGGCGGGAGAAGTCTACAATGAGCAGTTCTTC
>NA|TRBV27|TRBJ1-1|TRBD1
CASSLRDRGDTEAFF
TGTGCCAGCAGTTTAAGGGACAGGGGTGACACTGAAGCTTTCTTT
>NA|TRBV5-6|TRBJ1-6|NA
CASSLTENNSPLHF
TGTGCCAGCAGCCTGACAGAGAATAATTCACCCCTCCACTTT
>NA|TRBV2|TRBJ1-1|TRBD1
CASSHRTGLNTEAFF
TGTGCCAGCAGTCACCGGACAGGGCTGAACACTGAAGCTTTCTTT
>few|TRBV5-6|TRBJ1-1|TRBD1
CASSWGTENTEAFF
TGTGCCAGCAGCTGGGGGACAGAGAACACTGAAGCTTTCTTT
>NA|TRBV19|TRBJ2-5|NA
CASSIKESGIQETQYF
TGTGCCAGTAGTATTAAGGAGTCGGGAATCCAAGAGACCCAGTACTTC
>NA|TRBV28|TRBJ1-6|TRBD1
CASSLGQGRAPLHF
TGTGCCAGCAGTTTGGGACAGGGGCGGGCACCCCTCCACTTT
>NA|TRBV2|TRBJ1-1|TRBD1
CASSGPGQQQNTEAFF
TGTGCCAGCAGTGGGCCGGGACAGCAGCAGAACACTGAAGCTTTCTTT
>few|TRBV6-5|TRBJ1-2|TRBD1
CASRQGDYGYTF
TGTGCCAGCAGACAGGGGGACTATGGCTACACCTTC
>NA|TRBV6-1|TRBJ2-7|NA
CASMPLGNPSYEQYF
TGTGCCAGCATGCCCCTAGGAAATCCCTCCTACGAGCAGTACTTC
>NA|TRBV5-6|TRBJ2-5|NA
CASSLGVGETQYF
TGTGCCAGCAGCTTGGGAGTCGGGGAGACCCAGTACTTC
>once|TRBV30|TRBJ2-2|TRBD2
CAWSVQRLAGTLRGELFF
TGTGCCTGGAGTGTACAGCGTCTAGCGGGGACCCTTAGGGGGGAGCTGTTTTTT
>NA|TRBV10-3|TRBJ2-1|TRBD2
CAISEGGLAGGPGRNEQFF
TGTGCCATCAGTGAGGGGGGACTAGCGGGAGGGCCTGGTAGGAATGAGCAGTTCTTC
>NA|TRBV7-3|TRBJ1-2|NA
CASSLNLGQGRLYGYTF
TGTGCCAGCAGCTTAAATTTGGGGCAGGGGCGGCTCTATGGCTACACCTTC
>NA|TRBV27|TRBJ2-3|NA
CASSLEQGATDTQYF
TGTGCCAGCAGTTTAGAACAGGGTGCCACAGATACGCAGTATTTT
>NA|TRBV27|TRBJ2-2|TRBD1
CASTPFEDRDTGELFF
TGTGCCAGCACCCCTTTCGAGGACAGGGACACCGGGGAGCTGTTTTTT
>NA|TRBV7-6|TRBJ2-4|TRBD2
CASSLEPSGGEAKNIQYF
TGTGCCAGCAGCTTGGAGCCTAGCGGGGGAGAAGCCAAAAACATTCAGTACTTC
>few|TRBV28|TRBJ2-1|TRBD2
CASSPTSGSVNEQFF
TGTGCCAGCAGTCCGACTAGCGGGAGTGTAAATGAGCAGTTCTTC
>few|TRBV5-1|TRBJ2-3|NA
CASSLAGRGSTDTQYF
TGCGCCAGCAGCTTGGCCGGCAGGGGCAGCACAGATACGCAGTATTTT
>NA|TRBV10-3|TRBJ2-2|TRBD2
CAISEAGRAGELFF
TGTGCCATCAGTGAAGCGGGGAGGGCCGGGGAGCTGTTTTTT
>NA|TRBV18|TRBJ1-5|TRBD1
CASSRGQEGYQPQHF
TGTGCCAGCTCAAGGGGACAGGAGGGCTATCAGCCCCAGCATTTT
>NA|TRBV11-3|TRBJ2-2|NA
CASSSTGMNTGELFF
TGTGCCAGCAGCTCAACAGGGATGAACACCGGGGAGCTGTTTTTT
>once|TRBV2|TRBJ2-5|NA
CASTLPRDQETQYF
TGTGCCAGCACCCTACCCCGGGACCAAGAGACCCAGTACTTC
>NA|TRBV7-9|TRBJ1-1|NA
CANARSKQNTEAFF
TGTGCCAACGCTAGGTCGAAACAGAACACTGAAGCTTTCTTT
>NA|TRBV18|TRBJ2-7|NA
CASSPPDRYYEQYF
TGTGCCAGCTCACCCCCCGACAGGTACTACGAGCAGTACTTC
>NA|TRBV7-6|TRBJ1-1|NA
CASSHGTRAFF
TGTGCCAGCAGTCATGGGACACGGGCTTTCTTT
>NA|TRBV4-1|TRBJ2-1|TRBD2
CASSQGTSGYNEQFF
TGCGCCAGCAGCCAAGGGACTAGCGGTTACAATGAGCAGTTCTTC
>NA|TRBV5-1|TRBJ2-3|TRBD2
CASSLLTSGRAGGDTQYF
TGCGCCAGCAGCTTGTTGACTAGCGGGAGGGCCGGGGGAGATACGCAGTATTTT
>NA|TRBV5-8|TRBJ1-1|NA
CASSHRRGTMTFF
TGTGCCAGCAGCCACCGGAGGGGGACTATGACTTTCTTT
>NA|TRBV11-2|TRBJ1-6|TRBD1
CASGRLKRTGGESPLHF
TGTGCCAGCGGAAGACTTAAGAGGACAGGGGGAGAATCACCCCTCCACTTT
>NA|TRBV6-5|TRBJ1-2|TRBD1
CASRINRGGEDYTF
TGTGCCAGCAGGATCAACAGGGGGGGAGAGGACTACACCTTC
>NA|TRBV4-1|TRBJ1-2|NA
CASSQDWGGQENNYGYTF
TGCGCCAGCAGCCAAGATTGGGGAGGGCAGGAAAATAACTATGGCTACACCTTC
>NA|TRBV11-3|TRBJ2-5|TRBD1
CASSTGQGWEETQYF
TGTGCCAGCAGCACCGGACAGGGTTGGGAAGAGACCCAGTACTTC
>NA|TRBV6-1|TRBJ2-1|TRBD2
CASSEGSGLAGRKWAREFF
TGTGCCAGCAGTGAAGGGTCCGGACTAGCGGGCCGAAAGTGGGCTCGAGAGTTCTTC
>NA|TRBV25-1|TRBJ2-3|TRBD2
CASTARGVTTDTQYF
TGTGCCAGCACCGCGCGGGGGGTCACCACAGATACGCAGTATTTT
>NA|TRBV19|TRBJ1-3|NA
CASIGRGAGNTIYF
TGTGCCAGTATAGGGAGGGGAGCTGGAAACACCATATATTTT
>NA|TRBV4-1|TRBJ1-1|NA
CASSQADSWGTEAFF
TGCGCCAGCAGCCAAGCGGACAGCTGGGGCACTGAAGCTTTCTTT
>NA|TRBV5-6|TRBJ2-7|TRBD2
CASSLGGGAEQYF
TGTGCCAGCAGCTTGGGCGGGGGGGCCGAGCAGTACTTC
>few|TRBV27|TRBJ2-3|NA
CASSPLRGRTDTQYF
TGTGCCAGCAGCCCGTTGCGGGGACGCACAGATACGCAGTATTTT
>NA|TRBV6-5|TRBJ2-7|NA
CASSYSGGPVSYEQYF
TGTGCCAGCAGTTACTCGGGGGGGCCCGTCTCCTACGAGCAGTACTTC
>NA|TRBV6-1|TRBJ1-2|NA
CASSPTGGVHGYTF
TGTGCCAGCAGTCCTACGGGGGGGGTTCACGGCTACACCTTC
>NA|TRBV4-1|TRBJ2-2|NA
CASSPPTGELFF
TGCGCCAGCAGCCCTCCCACCGGGGAGCTGTTTTTT
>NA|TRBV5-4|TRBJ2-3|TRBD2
CASSGGLAGLTDTQYF
TGTGCCAGCAGCGGGGGACTAGCGGGCCTCACAGATACGCAGTATTTT
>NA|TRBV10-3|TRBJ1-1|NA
CAISDWGGTGNLGVLNTEAFF
TGTGCCATCAGTGACTGGGGGGGGACGGGCAATCTTGGAGTGTTGAACACTGAAGCTTTCTTT
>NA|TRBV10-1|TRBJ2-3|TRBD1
CASSERGQGSLNTQYF
TGCGCCAGCAGTGAACGGGGACAGGGGTCACTAAATACGCAGTATTTT
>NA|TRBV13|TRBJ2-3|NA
CASSLGLVADTQYF
TGTGCCAGCAGCTTAGGACTAGTTGCAGATACGCAGTATTTT
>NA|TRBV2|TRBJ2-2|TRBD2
CASSDLLAGGIPKPGELFF
TGTGCCAGCAGTGATCTGCTAGCGGGGGGAATACCGAAACCCGGGGAGCTGTTTTTT